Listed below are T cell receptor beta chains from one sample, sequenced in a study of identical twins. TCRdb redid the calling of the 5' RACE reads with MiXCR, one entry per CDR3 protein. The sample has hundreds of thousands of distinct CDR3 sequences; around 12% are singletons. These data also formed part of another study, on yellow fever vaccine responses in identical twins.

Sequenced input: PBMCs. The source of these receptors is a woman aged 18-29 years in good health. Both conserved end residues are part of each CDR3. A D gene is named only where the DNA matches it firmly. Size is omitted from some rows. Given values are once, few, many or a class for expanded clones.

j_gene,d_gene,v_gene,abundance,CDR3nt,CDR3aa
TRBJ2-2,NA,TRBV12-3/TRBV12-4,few,TGTGCCAGCAGCCCCGAGGGAGTTGTTAACACCGGGGAGCTGTTTTTT,CASSPEGVVNTGELFF
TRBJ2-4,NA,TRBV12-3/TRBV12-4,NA,TGTGCCAGCAGTTTTCTGGGCGGGCCAACCAAAAACATTCAGTACTTC,CASSFLGGPTKNIQYF
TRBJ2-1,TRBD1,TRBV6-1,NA,TGTGCCGCAAAGGAGGGGGGCAAGACAGGGGCCTACAATGAGCAGTTCTTC,CAAKEGGKTGAYNEQFF
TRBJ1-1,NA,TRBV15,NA,TGTGCCACCAGCAGAGGACAGGACACTGAAGCTTTCTTT,CATSRGQDTEAFF
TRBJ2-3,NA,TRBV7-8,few,TGTGCCAGCAGCCCCCTTCGCACGGCGAATACGCAGTATTTT,CASSPLRTANTQYF
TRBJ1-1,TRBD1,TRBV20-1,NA,TGCAGTGCTAGAGTGCCAGGGGGCTTAAACACTGAAGCTTTCTTT,CSARVPGGLNTEAFF
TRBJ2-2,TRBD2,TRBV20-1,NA,TGCAGTGCCCTGACTAGCATTGGCACCGGGGAGCTGTTTTTT,CSALTSIGTGELFF
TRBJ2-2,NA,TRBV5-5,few,TGTGCCAGCAGCTTGTATGGTAACACCGGGGAGCTGTTTTTT,CASSLYGNTGELFF
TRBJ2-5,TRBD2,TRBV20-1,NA,TGCAGTGCTAGGGAGACCGGACTAGTACTAGAGACCCAGTACTTC,CSARETGLVLETQYF
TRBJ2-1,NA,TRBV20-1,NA,TGCAGTGCTAGTCTAGGACCGACCTACAATGAGCAGTTCTTC,CSASLGPTYNEQFF
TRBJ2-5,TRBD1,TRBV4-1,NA,TGCGCCAGCAGCTCGCAACCGGGACAGGGGCAAGAGACCCAGTACTTC,CASSSQPGQGQETQYF
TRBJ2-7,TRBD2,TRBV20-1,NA,TGCAGTGCTAGACCGATAGCGGGAGGGCCTCAATTGCCCACTCGCGAGCAGTACTTC,CSARPIAGGPQLPTREQYF
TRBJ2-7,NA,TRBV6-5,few,TGTGCCAGCAAGGTCAACGAGCAGTACTTC,CASKVNEQYF
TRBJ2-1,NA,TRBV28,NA,TGTGCCAGCAGTTTAGTCCCGGTATCCTACAATGAGCAGTTCTTC,CASSLVPVSYNEQFF
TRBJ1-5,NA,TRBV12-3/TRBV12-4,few,TGTGCCAGCACCTTGAACGAGTATAGCAATCAGCCCCAGCATTTT,CASTLNEYSNQPQHF
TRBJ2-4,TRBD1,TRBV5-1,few,TGCGCCAGCAGCGGGACCACAGGGGTAGCCAAAAACATTCAGTACTTC,CASSGTTGVAKNIQYF
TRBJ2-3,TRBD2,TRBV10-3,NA,TGTGCCATCGCTCCGGGACTAGCGGGGGGTGCCACAGATACGCAGTATTTT,CAIAPGLAGGATDTQYF
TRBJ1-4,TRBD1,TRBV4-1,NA,TGCGCCAGCAGCCAAGAAACCGGGACAGGGAGTGAAAATCTGTTTTTT,CASSQETGTGSENLFF
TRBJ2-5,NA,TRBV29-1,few,TGCAGCGTCGGTGAGGGGCCCCAAGAGACCCAGTACTTC,CSVGEGPQETQYF
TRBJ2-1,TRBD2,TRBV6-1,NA,TGTGCCAGCAGGAGCGGACTAGCAAGGGGTGAGCAGTTCTTC,CASRSGLARGEQFF
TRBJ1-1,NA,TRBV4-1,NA,TGCGCCAGCAGCCTAGACAATAGGGTACTCACTGAAGCTTTCTTT,CASSLDNRVLTEAFF
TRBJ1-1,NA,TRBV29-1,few,TGCAGCGCCGAAGGTGTGCGGTTGTCCACTGAAGCTTTCTTT,CSAEGVRLSTEAFF
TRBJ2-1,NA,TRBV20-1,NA,TGCAGTGCTAGAGATCGGCTCGAAGCCTACAATGAGCAGTTCTTC,CSARDRLEAYNEQFF